The following is a T cell receptor beta chain sequence with its context. Its cognate antigen is unknown. The data belong to a study of T cell responses to AZD1222 COVID-19 vaccine. The study, taken as a whole, reports: Baseline serostatus was positive in only 5 to 7 AZD1222 recipients. Nearly half of unique spike-specific TCRs reportedly avoided B.1.351 and B.1.1.7 mutated regions. Donor demographics were predominantly white British with a female majority; clonal diversity may be underestimated. Vaccination with two AZD1222 doses was followed by a rise in Spike-specific TCR breadth and depth.

Germline trimming cut 5 bases from V and 3 bases from J; bases unmatched to any gene: 13. The CDR3 length is 16 residues. CDR1 is MDHEN and CDR2 is SYDVKM in the germline V gene. Measured with immunoSEQ multiplex PCR; TCRdb has only the in-frame clones, and not every one. Among 60,000 to 100,000 clones listed, 87% were seen once. This receptor was taken from an adult in good health. This chain links TRBV28 with TRBJ2-7; 7 bases map to TRBD1. Sequences were derived from peripheral blood, sampled on day 0 of AZD1222 vaccination. The chain's CDR3 is CASSITTGDSLYEQYF. The CDR3 DNA reads as TGTGCCAGCAGTATAACAACAGGGGACAGCCTCTACGAGCAGTACTTC.